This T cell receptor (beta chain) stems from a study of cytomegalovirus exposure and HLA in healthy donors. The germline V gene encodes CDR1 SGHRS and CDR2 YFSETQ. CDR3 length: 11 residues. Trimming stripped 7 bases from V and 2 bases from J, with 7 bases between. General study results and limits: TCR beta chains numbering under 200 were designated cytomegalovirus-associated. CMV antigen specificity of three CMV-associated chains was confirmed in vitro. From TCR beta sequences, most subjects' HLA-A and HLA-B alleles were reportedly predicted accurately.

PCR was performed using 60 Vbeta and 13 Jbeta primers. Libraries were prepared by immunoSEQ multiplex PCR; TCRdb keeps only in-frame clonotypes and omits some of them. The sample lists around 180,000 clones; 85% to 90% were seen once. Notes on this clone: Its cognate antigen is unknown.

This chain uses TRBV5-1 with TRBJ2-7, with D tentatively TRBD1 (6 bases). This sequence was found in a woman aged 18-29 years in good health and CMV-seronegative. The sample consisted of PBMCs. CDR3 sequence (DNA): TGCGCCAGCTCAGGGGCCTACGAGCAGTACTTC. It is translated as CASSGAYEQYF.